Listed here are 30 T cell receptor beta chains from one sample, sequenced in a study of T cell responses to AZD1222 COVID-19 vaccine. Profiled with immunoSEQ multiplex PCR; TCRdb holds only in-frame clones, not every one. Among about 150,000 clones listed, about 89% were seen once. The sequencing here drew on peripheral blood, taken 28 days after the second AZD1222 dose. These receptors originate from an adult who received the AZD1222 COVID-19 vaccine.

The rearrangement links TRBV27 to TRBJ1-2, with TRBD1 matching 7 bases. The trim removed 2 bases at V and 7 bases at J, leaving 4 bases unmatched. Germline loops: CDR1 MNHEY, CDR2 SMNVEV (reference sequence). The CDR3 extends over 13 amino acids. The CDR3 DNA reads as TGTGCCAGCAGTTTAACAGGGGCCGGTGGCTACACCTTC. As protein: CASSLTGAGGYTF.

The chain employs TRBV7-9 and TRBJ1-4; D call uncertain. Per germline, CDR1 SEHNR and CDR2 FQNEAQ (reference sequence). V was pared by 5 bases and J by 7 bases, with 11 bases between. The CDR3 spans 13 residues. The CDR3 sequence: CASSLSVGEKLFF. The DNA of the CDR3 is TGTGCCAGCAGCCTGAGCGTTGGTGAAAAACTGTTTTTT.

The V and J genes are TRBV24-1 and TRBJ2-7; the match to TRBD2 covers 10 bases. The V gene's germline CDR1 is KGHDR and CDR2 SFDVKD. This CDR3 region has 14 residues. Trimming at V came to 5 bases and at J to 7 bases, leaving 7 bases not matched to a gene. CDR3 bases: TGTGCCACCAGTGCGGCAACTAGCGGGAAGGAGCAGTACTTC. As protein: CATSAATSGKEQYF.

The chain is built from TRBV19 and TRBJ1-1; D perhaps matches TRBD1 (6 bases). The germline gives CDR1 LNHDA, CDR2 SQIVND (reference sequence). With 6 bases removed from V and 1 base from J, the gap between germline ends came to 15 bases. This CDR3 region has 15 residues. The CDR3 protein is CASRTGTSRNTEAFF. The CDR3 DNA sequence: TGTGCCAGTAGAACGGGGACAAGTCGGAACACTGAAGCTTTCTTT.

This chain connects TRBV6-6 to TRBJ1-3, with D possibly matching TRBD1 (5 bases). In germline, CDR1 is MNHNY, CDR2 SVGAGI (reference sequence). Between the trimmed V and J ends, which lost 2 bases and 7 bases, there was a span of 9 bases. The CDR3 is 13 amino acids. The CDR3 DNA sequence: TGTGCCAGCAGTTACGGCCAGGGTAACACCATATATTTT. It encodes CASSYGQGNTIYF.

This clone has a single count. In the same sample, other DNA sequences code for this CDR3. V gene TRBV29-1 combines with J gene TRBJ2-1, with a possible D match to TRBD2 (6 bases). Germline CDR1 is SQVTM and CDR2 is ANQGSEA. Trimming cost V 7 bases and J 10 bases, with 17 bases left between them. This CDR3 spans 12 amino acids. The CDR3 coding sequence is TGCAGCGGGAGGCTAGCCGGAGGGGAGCAGTTCTTC. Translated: CSGRLAGGEQFF.

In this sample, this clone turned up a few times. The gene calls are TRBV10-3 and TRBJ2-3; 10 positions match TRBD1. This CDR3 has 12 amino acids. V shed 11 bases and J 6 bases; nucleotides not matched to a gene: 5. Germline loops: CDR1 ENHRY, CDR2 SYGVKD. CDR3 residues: CASGTGVDTQYF. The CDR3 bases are TGTGCCTCCGGGACAGGGGTTGATACGCAGTATTTT.

The CDR3 coding sequence is TGTGCCAGCAGGGAGACAGGGAACTCCTACGAGCAGTACTTC. Amino acid sequence: CASRETGNSYEQYF. This chain connects TRBV27 to TRBJ2-7, with 7 bases aligning to TRBD1. CDR1 MNHEY and CDR2 SMNVEV come from the germline V gene (reference sequence). The CDR3 covers 14 residues. V lost 6 bases and J lost 0; bases outside the gene matches: 5.

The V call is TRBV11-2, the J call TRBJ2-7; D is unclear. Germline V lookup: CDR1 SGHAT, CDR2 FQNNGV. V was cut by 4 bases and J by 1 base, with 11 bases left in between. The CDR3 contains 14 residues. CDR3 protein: CASSSTSSSYEQYF. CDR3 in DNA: TGTGCCAGCAGCTCAACCTCCAGTTCCTACGAGCAGTACTTC.

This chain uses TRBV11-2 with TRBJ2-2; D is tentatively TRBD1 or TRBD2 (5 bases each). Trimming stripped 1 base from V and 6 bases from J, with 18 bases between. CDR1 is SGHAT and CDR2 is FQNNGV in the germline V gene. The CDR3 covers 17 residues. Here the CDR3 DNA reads TGTGCCAGCAGCTTAGCGGGGCGACCTGGGCGGTCCGGGGAGCTGTTTTTT. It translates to CASSLAGRPGRSGELFF.

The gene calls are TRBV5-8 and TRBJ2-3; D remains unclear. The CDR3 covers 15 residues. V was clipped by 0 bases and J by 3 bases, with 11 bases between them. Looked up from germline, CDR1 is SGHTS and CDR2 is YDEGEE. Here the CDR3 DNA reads TGTGCCAGCAGCTTGGCCCTGGGTGGTACAGATACGCAGTATTTT. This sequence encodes CASSLALGGTDTQYF.

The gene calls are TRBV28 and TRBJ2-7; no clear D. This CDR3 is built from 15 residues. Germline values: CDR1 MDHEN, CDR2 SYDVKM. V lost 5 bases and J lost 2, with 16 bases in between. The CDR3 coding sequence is TGTGCCAGCAGTCTCCCCGCCGCAATTCCCTACGAGCAGTACTTC. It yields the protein CASSLPAAIPYEQYF.

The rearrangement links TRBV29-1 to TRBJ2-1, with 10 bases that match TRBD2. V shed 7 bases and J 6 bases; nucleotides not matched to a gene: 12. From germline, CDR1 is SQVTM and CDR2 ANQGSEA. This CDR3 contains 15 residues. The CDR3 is CSGSASGSVPNEQFF. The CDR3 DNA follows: TGCAGCGGTTCAGCTAGCGGGAGTGTCCCCAATGAGCAGTTCTTC.

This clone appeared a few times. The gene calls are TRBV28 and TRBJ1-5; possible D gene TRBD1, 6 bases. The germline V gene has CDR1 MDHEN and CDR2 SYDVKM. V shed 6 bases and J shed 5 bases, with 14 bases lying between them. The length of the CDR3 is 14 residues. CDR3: CASSNEGGYQPQHF. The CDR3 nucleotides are TGTGCCAGCAGCAACGAGGGGGGGTATCAGCCCCAGCATTTT.

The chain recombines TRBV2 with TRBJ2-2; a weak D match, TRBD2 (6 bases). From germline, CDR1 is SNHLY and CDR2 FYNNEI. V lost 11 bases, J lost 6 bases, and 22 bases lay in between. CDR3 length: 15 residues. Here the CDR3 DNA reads TGTGCCGTTCCCCCGGGGCGGGAAGGGGCCGGGGAGCTGTTTTTT. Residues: CAVPPGREGAGELFF.

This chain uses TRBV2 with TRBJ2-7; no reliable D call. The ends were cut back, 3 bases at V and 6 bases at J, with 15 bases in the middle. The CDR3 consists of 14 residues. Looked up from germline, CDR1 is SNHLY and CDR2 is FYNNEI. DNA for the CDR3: TGTGCCAGCAGTGAGAACCGGGCCCCCCCCGAGCAGTACTTC. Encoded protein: CASSENRAPPEQYF.

For the CDR3, the DNA is TGTGCCAGCAGTGAAGAAGGCAGGGGTAGCAATCAGCCCCAGCATTTT. Translating gives CASSEEGRGSNQPQHF. The rearrangement links TRBV6-1 to TRBJ1-5; TRBD1 is a possible D gene (6 bases). Germline V gene sequence: CDR1 MNHNS, CDR2 SASEGT. V lost 1 base and J 0 bases, leaving 10 bases between the germline ends. The CDR3 has 16 amino acids.

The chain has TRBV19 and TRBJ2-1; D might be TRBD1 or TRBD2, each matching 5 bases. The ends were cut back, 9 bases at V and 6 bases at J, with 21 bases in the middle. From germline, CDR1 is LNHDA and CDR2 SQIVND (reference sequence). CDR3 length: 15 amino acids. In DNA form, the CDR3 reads TGTGCCAGCAAACCCTTGGTTGGGGGTCCCAATGAGCAGTTCTTC. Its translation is CASKPLVGGPNEQFF.

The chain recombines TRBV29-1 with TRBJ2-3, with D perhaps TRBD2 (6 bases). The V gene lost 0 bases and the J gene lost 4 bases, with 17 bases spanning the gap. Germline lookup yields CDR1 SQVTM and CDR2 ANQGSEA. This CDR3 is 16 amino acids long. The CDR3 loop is CSVEDFWASVADTQYF. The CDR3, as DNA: TGCAGCGTTGAAGATTTTTGGGCTAGCGTCGCAGATACGCAGTATTTT.

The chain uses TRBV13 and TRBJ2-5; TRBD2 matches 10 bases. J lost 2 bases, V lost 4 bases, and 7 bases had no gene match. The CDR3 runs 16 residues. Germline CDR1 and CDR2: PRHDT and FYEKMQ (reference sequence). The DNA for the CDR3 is TGTGCCAGCAGCTCCAAGCGGGAGGGGGGTCAAGAGACCCAGTACTTC. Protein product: CASSSKREGGQETQYF.

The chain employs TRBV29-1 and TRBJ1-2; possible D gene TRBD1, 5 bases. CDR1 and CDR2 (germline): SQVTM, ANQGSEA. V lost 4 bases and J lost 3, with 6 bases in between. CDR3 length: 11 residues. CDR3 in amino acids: CSVARDYGYTF. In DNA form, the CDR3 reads TGCAGCGTTGCCAGGGACTATGGCTACACCTTC.

Written as DNA, the CDR3 is TGTGCCAGCAGCTTAACAGGACGGAATCAGCCCCAGCATTTT. It is translated as CASSLTGRNQPQHF. V usage is TRBV5-6 and J usage is TRBJ1-5, with D possibly TRBD1 on 5 matching bases. The V and J ends lost 2 bases and 4 bases respectively, with 10 bases between them. CDR3 size: 14 residues. Per the germline V gene, CDR1 is SGHDT and CDR2 is YYEEEE.

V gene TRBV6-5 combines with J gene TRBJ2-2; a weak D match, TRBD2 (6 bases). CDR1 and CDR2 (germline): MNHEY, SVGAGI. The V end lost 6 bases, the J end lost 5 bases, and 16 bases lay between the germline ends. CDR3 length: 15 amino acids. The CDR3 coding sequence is TGTGCCAGCAGGCCCCAAGGGAGGCGGACCGGGGAGCTGTTTTTT. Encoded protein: CASRPQGRRTGELFF.

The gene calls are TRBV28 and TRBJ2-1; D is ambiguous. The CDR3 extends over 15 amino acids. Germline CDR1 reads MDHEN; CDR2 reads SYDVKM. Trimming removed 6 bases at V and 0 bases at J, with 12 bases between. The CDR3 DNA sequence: TGTGCCAGCAGACAGACTGTTAGCTCCTACAATGAGCAGTTCTTC. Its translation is CASRQTVSSYNEQFF. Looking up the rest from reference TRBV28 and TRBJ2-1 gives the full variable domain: DVKVTQSSRYLVKRTGEKVFLECVQDMDHENMFWYRQDPGLGLRLIYFSYDVKMKEKGDIPEGYSVSREKKERFSLILESASTNQTSMYLCASRQTVSSYNEQFFGPGTRLTVL.

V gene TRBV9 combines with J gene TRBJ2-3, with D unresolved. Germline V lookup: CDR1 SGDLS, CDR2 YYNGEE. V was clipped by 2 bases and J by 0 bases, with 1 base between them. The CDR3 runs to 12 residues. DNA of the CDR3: TGTGCCAGCAGCGTTAGCACAGATACGCAGTATTTT. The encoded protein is CASSVSTDTQYF.

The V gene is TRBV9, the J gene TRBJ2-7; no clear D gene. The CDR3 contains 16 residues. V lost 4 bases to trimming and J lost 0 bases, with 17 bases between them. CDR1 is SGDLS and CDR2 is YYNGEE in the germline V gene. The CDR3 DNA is TGTGCCAGCAGCCCCCAGAGTAGCTGGTCCTCCTACGAGCAGTACTTC. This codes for CASSPQSSWSSYEQYF.

This CDR3 is CASSRSGNYEQYF. DNA for the CDR3: TGTGCCAGCAGCAGATCCGGAAATTACGAGCAGTACTTC. The rearrangement links TRBV3-1 (or the pseudogene TRBV3-2) to TRBJ2-7, with D hard to call. Trimming pared 5 bases from V and 4 bases from J, leaving 12 bases between. CDR3 size: 13 residues. Germline-derived CDR1 and CDR2 are LGHDT and YNNKEL (reference sequence).

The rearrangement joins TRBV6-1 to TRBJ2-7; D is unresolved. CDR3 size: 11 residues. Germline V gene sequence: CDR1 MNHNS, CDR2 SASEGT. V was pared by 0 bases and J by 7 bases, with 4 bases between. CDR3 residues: CASSEAREQYF. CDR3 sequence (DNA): TGTGCCAGCAGTGAAGCGCGGGAGCAGTACTTC.

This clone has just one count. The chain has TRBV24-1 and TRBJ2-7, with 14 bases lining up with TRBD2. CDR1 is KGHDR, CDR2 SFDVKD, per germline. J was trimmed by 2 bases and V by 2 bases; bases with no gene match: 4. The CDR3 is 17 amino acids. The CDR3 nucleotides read TGTGCCACCAGTGATTGGACTAGCGGGAGGAGCCCCTACGAGCAGTACTTC. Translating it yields CATSDWTSGRSPYEQYF.

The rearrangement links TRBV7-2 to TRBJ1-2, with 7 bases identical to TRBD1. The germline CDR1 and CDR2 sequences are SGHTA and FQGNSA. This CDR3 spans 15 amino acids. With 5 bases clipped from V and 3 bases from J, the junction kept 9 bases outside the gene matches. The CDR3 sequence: CASSPPGQYYYGYTF. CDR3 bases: TGTGCCAGCAGCCCCCCGGGACAGTATTACTATGGCTACACCTTC.